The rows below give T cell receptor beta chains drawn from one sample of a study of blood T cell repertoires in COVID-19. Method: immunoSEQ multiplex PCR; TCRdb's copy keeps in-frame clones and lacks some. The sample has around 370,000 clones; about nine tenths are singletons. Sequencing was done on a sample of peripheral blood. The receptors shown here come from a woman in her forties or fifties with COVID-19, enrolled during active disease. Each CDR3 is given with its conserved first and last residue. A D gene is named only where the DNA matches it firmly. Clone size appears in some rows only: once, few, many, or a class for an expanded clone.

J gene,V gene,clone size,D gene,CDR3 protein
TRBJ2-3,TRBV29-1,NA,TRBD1,CSVGDRGTDTQYF
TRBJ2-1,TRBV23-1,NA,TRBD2,CASGLAGDENEQFF
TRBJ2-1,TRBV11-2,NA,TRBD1,CASSSQNRPWDRGRNEQFF
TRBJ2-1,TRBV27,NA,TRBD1,CASRGAGTGYNEQFF
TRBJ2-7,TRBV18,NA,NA,CASSADYEQYF
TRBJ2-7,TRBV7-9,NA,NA,CASSSRGARYEQYF
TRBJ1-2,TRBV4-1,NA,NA,CASREQGSLYGYTF
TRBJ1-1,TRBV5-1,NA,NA,CASSLIGGGGTEAFF
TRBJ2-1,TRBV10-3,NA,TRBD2,CAISESMAGAVGSYNEQFF
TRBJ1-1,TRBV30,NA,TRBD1,CAWSRDRVNTEAFF
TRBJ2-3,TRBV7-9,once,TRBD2,CASSTESASGTSTDTQYF
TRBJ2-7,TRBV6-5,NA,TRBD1,CASSYSRDRGYEQYF
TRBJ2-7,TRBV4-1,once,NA,CASSQGTSRGQLSYEQYF
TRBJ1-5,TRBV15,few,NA,CATSGGVRNQPQHF
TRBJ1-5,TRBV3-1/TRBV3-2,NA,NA,CASSPGTIRHGEKEPQHF
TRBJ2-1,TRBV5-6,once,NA,CASSLAVSRRSYNEQFF
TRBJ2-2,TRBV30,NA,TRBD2,CAWMLKGGRAPGELFF
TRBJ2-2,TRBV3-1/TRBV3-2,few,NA,CASSQDPGGELFF
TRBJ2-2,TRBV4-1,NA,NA,CASSAPGLGTGELFF
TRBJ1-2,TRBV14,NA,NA,CASSQEVRSAGYGYTF
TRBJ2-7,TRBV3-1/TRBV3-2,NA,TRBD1,CASSRSDRRYEQYF
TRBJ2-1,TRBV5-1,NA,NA,CASSLVQGIYNEQFF